The next 21 T cell receptor beta chains were all read from a single sample in a study of blood T cell repertoires in COVID-19. Clones were read by immunoSEQ multiplex PCR, and TCRdb kept only the in-frame ones, dropping some. The sample has roughly 29,000 clones; roughly 88% are singletons. Sequencing was performed on peripheral blood. The receptors were gathered from a woman of 80 years or more with COVID-19, enrolled during active disease.

This chain joins TRBV24-1 and TRBJ2-7, with 15 bases identical to TRBD2. From germline, CDR1 is KGHDR and CDR2 SFDVKD. The CDR3 sequence is 14 residues long. V lost 4 bases and J lost 9; bases outside the gene matches: 3. This chain's CDR3 is CATSDGTSGGRQYF. For the CDR3, the DNA is TGTGCCACCAGTGACGGGACTAGCGGGGGGCGGCAGTACTTC.

The chain is built from TRBV7-2 and TRBJ2-7; 7 bases agree with TRBD2. The CDR3 runs to 14 residues. Germline CDR1 SGHTA, CDR2 FQGNSA. The V gene end was trimmed by 5 bases and the J gene end by 3 bases; junction bases not matched to a gene: 7. The CDR3 reads CASSRRLADYEQYF. CDR3 nucleotides: TGTGCCAGCAGCCGGAGACTAGCTGACTACGAGCAGTACTTC.

The chain is built from TRBV5-6 and TRBJ2-4; a weak D match, TRBD2 (5 bases). The CDR3 extends over 18 amino acids. Trimming removed 1 base from V and 2 bases from J, with 19 bases in between. From germline, CDR1 is SGHDT and CDR2 YYEEEE. In DNA, the CDR3 is TGTGCCAGCAGCTTGTCATTAGAACCCGGGATAACCAAAAACATTCAGTACTTC. Translation gives CASSLSLEPGITKNIQYF. Complete variable domain (other parts from reference TRBV5-6 and TRBJ2-4): DAGVTQSPTHLIKTRGQQVTLRCSPKSGHDTVSWYQQALGQGPQFIFQYYEEEERQRGNFPDRFSGHQFPNYSSELNVNALLLGDSALYLCASSLSLEPGITKNIQYFGAGTRLSVL.

This clone is judged medium-sized. The chain joins TRBV11-2 to TRBJ2-1; 9 nucleotides line up with TRBD2. The CDR3 spans 16 residues. Germline CDR1 SGHAT, CDR2 FQNNGV. V shed 5 bases and J 0 bases; nucleotides not matched to a gene: 5. The CDR3: CASSPSGASSYNEQFF. The CDR3 nucleotides read TGTGCCAGCAGCCCTAGCGGGGCGAGCTCCTACAATGAGCAGTTCTTC.

This clone has just one count. V gene TRBV18 combines with J gene TRBJ1-4, with 7 positions matching TRBD1. CDR1 is KGHSH and CDR2 is LQKENI in the germline V gene. Losses at the gene ends were 2 bases for V and 6 bases for J; bases not matched to a gene: 3. The CDR3 covers 14 residues. Here the CDR3 DNA reads TGTGCCAGCTCACCAAAGGGGGCTTATGAAAAACTGTTTTTT. As protein: CASSPKGAYEKLFF.

The gene calls are TRBV19 and TRBJ1-6; no definite D call. There are 14 residues in the CDR3. V was pared by 0 bases and J by 10 bases, with 10 bases between. Germline V gene lookup returns CDR1 LNHDA and CDR2 SQIVND (reference sequence). CDR3 sequence reads: CASSIDERASPLHF. For the CDR3, the DNA is TGTGCCAGTAGTATAGACGAGAGGGCATCACCCCTCCACTTT.

This clone has a handful of counts. CDR3 coding DNA: TGTGCCAGCAGAAAAACAGATAATTCACCCCTCCACTTT. It encodes CASRKTDNSPLHF. The chain carries TRBV12-3 or TRBV12-4 and TRBJ1-6; D unclear. Deletions cut 6 bases from V and 5 bases from J, with 8 bases between. The CDR3 has 13 residues.

This rearrangement joins TRBV3-1 (or the pseudogene TRBV3-2) to TRBJ2-3; D is perhaps TRBD1 (5 bases). Deletions cut 1 base from V and 3 bases from J, with 14 bases between. In germline, CDR1 is LGHDT, CDR2 YNNKEL (reference sequence). This CDR3 comprises 16 residues. The CDR3: CASSQVKPGRTDTQYF. The CDR3, as DNA: TGTGCCAGCAGCCAAGTTAAACCAGGGCGGACAGATACGCAGTATTTT.

The chain links TRBV30 to TRBJ2-1; D is perhaps TRBD2 (5 bases). The CDR3 totals 15 residues. Looked up from germline, CDR1 is GTSNPN and CDR2 is SVGIG (reference sequence). Between the trimmed V and J ends, which lost 0 bases and 7 bases, there was a span of 16 bases. The CDR3 spells CAWSVLGVLENEQFF. CDR3 nucleotides: TGTGCCTGGAGTGTACTCGGGGTACTCGAGAATGAGCAGTTCTTC.

This chain connects TRBV6-5 to TRBJ1-6, with 7 bases identical to TRBD1. The germline V gene encodes CDR1 MNHEY and CDR2 SVGAGI. J was trimmed by 7 bases and V by 4 bases; bases with no gene match: 10. This CDR3 spans 16 amino acids. CDR3 DNA sequence: TGTGCCAGCAGTTCCAGACAGGGCCCCGGGAATTCACCCCTCCACTTT. This codes for CASSSRQGPGNSPLHF.

This chain links TRBV12-5 with TRBJ1-2; D ambiguous. Germline lookup yields CDR1 LGHNT and CDR2 FRNRAP. The CDR3 totals 13 residues. Deletions cut 4 bases from V and 7 bases from J, with 13 bases between. CDR3 sequence reads: CASGSDAGSGYTF. CDR3 in DNA: TGTGCTAGTGGTTCTGACGCGGGCTCTGGCTACACCTTC.

This clone has a handful of counts. This chain links TRBV3-1 (or the pseudogene TRBV3-2) with TRBJ1-4; D remains ambiguous. The germline gives CDR1 LGHDT, CDR2 YNNKEL (reference sequence). The CDR3 length is 18 residues. V was pared by 0 bases and J by 3 bases, with 17 bases between. The CDR3 DNA reads as TGTGCCAGCAGCCAAGATAGAAGAGGACTTGGGGCTAATGAAAAACTGTTTTTT. Encoded protein: CASSQDRRGLGANEKLFF.

This clone was observed a handful of times. The J gene is TRBJ1-2, the V gene TRBV29-1, with D perhaps matching TRBD1 (6 bases). The V end was cut by 3 bases, the J end by 4 bases, with 9 bases between. Germline CDR1 reads SQVTM; CDR2 reads ANQGSEA. The length of the CDR3 is 12 residues. As DNA, the CDR3 is TGCAGCGTTGATGGACAGTTCTATGGCTACACCTTC. The encoded protein is CSVDGQFYGYTF.

The genes are TRBV28 and TRBJ2-6, with no clear D. V was clipped by 1 base and J by 0 bases, with 4 bases between them. CDR3 length: 15 residues. CDR1 and CDR2 (germline): MDHEN, SYDVKM. CDR3 amino acids: CASSLLVSGANVLTF. In DNA, the CDR3 is TGTGCCAGCAGTTTATTAGTCTCTGGGGCCAACGTCCTGACTTTC.

This chain joins TRBV6-5 and TRBJ2-7; maybe TRBD2 (6 bases). There are 14 residues in the CDR3. Trimming stripped 0 bases from V and 6 bases from J, with 12 bases between. Germline loops: CDR1 MNHEY, CDR2 SVGAGI. The CDR3 loop is CASSYSAGQREQYF. Written as DNA, the CDR3 is TGTGCCAGCAGTTACTCGGCGGGGCAACGCGAGCAGTACTTC.

V usage is TRBV5-4 and J usage is TRBJ2-3; 8 nucleotides align to TRBD1. The length of the CDR3 is 15 residues. Trimming at V came to 7 bases and at J to 3 bases, leaving 10 bases not matched to a gene. The germline CDR1 and CDR2 sequences are SGHNT and YYREEE (reference sequence). CDR3 nucleotide sequence: TGTGCCAGCGGGATTCGACAGGGGACAACAGATACGCAGTATTTT. This codes for CASGIRQGTTDTQYF.

The chain uses TRBV3-1 (or the pseudogene TRBV3-2) and TRBJ2-1; 8 bases agree with TRBD2. Germline V gene lookup returns CDR1 LGHDT and CDR2 YNNKEL (reference sequence). The CDR3 has 15 residues. V gave up 4 bases and J gave up 4 bases; unmatched junction bases: 6. The CDR3 nucleotides are TGTGCCAGCAGCCTAGGGCGGGGGGCTTACAATGAGCAGTTCTTC. As protein: CASSLGRGAYNEQFF.

The V call is TRBV5-1, the J call TRBJ2-7; a possible D gene is TRBD2 (5 bases). The CDR3 contains 16 residues. Germline CDR1 SGHRS, CDR2 YFSETQ. V was pared by 0 bases and J by 1 base, with 14 bases between. The CDR3 bases are TGCGCCAGCAGCTTGGGGCTCGGTTCGGGATCCTACGAGCAGTACTTC. This gives the protein CASSLGLGSGSYEQYF.

This clone was seen once. The V call is TRBV19, the J call TRBJ2-4; TRBD2 matches at 9 bases. Germline CDR1 reads LNHDA; CDR2 reads SQIVND (reference sequence). The CDR3 has 18 amino acids. V lost 3 bases, J lost 2 bases, and 11 bases stayed unmatched. In nucleotides, the CDR3 is TGTGCCAGTAGTATGGAGGTGAGCCTAGCGGGGTCCAAAAACATTCAGTACTTC. It is translated as CASSMEVSLAGSKNIQYF.

The chain links TRBV5-1 to TRBJ2-7, with 8 bases identical to TRBD1. Per the germline V gene, CDR1 is SGHRS and CDR2 is YFSETQ. This CDR3 has 14 amino acids. V lost 4 bases, J lost 2 bases, and 5 bases stayed unmatched. The CDR3 loop is CASSAQTGAYEQYF. Written as DNA, the CDR3 is TGCGCCAGCAGCGCGCAGACAGGGGCCTACGAGCAGTACTTC.

The chain carries TRBV5-1 and TRBJ2-7; 7 nucleotides align to TRBD1. The CDR3 loop spans 16 amino acids. In germline, CDR1 is SGHRS, CDR2 YFSETQ. Losses at the gene ends were 4 bases for V and 8 bases for J; bases not matched to a gene: 18. CDR3 protein: CASSANIDRVSAQQYF. CDR3 bases: TGCGCCAGCAGCGCCAACATAGACAGGGTCTCCGCCCAGCAGTACTTC.